This note documents a single TCR beta chain sequence. The CDR3 consists of 17 residues. The V gene's germline CDR1 is LGHNT and CDR2 FRNRAP. J gave up 0 bases and V 4 bases, and 11 bases lay outside the gene matches. The record originates from a study of blood T cell repertoires in COVID-19. About the research overall: The study drew acute and convalescent COVID-19 samples from the United States, Italy and Spain. Sample material is recorded as cDNA or gDNA derived from T cells, B-cell-depleted T cells, or PBMCs.

In the original workflow: Scientists estimated how many nucleated cells there were by amplifying reference gene primers. Sequencing was performed with immunoSEQ multiplex PCR; in TCRdb, only in-frame clones are kept and a portion is missing. Clonal size and the V and J genes are those of that table, whereas D and trimming came from the DNA. This sample has some 200,000 clones, with about nine tenths found just once. The rearrangement links TRBV12-5 to TRBJ1-1, with 7 bases aligning to TRBD1. The sequenced material came from peripheral blood. The source is a man aged 50 or older with acute or convalescent COVID-19. For the CDR3, the DNA is TGTGCTAGTGGTTCGGCTACCATTACAGGGGTGAACACTGAAGCTTTCTTT. Its translation is CASGSATITGVNTEAFF.